These T cell receptor beta chains were read from a single sample in a study of cytomegalovirus exposure and HLA in healthy donors. Data came from immunoSEQ multiplex PCR; TCRdb stores just in-frame clones and leaves some out. The table has 60,000 or so clones, 65% to 80% seen once. The material sequenced was PBMCs. The origin of the receptors is a female donor in good health and CMV-seronegative. Each CDR3 is given with its conserved first and last residue. A D gene is named only where the DNA matches it firmly. Only some rows state a clone size, as once, few, many or a class for expanded clones.

j_call clone_size cdr3_length v_call d_call cdr3_aa cdr3_nt
TRBJ2-1 - 20 TRBV4-1 TRBD1 CASSQEQGVSGLISYNEQFF TGCGCCAGCAGCCAAGAACAGGGGGTTAGCGGCTTGATCTCCTACAATGAGCAGTTCTTC
TRBJ2-3 - 14 TRBV13 TRBD2 CASLLAGTTDTQYF TGTGCCAGCCTCCTAGCGGGGACCACAGATACGCAGTATTTT
TRBJ2-1 - 15 TRBV28 TRBD1 CASNLDRGPYSEQFF TGTGCCAGCAACCTAGACAGGGGGCCCTACAGTGAGCAGTTCTTC
TRBJ1-4 few 11 TRBV30 - CAWSIREKLFF TGTGCCTGGAGTATCAGGGAAAAACTGTTTTTT
TRBJ2-1 few 16 TRBV6-4 TRBD2 CASSGLAGGGYNEQFF TGTGCCAGCAGCGGACTAGCGGGGGGCGGTTACAATGAGCAGTTCTTC
TRBJ1-6 - 15 TRBV7-3 - CASSLIGGSDSPLHF TGTGCCAGCAGCTTAATTGGAGGGTCGGATTCACCCCTCCACTTT
TRBJ2-7 - 19 TRBV5-1 TRBD2 CASSLARGIAGTPAYEQYF TGCGCCAGCAGCTTGGCCCGAGGAATAGCGGGGACGCCGGCCTACGAGCAGTACTTC
TRBJ2-3 - 16 TRBV5-8 - CASSLSEAVSADTQYF TGTGCCAGCAGCTTGAGTGAAGCCGTCTCCGCAGATACGCAGTATTTT
TRBJ1-5 - 16 TRBV27 TRBD1 CASSLSRDRGNQPQHF TGTGCCAGCAGTTTATCGAGGGACAGGGGCAATCAGCCCCAGCATTTT
TRBJ1-5 - 14 TRBV19 - CASSRHGPNQPQHF TGTGCCAGTAGTCGCCATGGGCCCAATCAGCCCCAGCATTTT
TRBJ2-7 - 14 TRBV7-9 TRBD1 CASSPDRDRREQYF TGTGCCAGCAGCCCCGACAGGGACCGACGCGAGCAGTACTTC
TRBJ2-7 - 16 TRBV28 TRBD2 CASSLGAGGSSYEQYF TGTGCCAGCAGTTTGGGAGCGGGGGGTAGCTCCTACGAGCAGTACTTC
TRBJ2-5 - 14 TRBV7-2 TRBD1 CASSQQGAVKTQYF TGTGCCAGCAGCCAACAGGGGGCTGTAAAGACCCAGTACTTC
TRBJ1-3 - 12 TRBV7-9 - CASSPDKNTIYF TGTGCCAGCAGCCCAGACAAAAACACCATATATTTT
TRBJ2-3 - 16 TRBV2 TRBD2 CASSEMASGGTDTQYF TGTGCCAGCAGTGAAATGGCTAGCGGGGGCACAGATACGCAGTATTTT
TRBJ2-1 once 15 TRBV7-2 TRBD2 CASSLVAGGYNEQFF TGTGCCAGCAGCTTAGTGGCGGGGGGCTACAATGAGCAGTTCTTC
TRBJ1-1 - 15 TRBV13 TRBD1 CASSLSETGDTEAFF TGTGCCAGCAGCTTATCCGAGACAGGGGACACTGAAGCTTTCTTT
TRBJ2-7 - 17 TRBV28 TRBD1 CASSYPPGQAVSYEQYF TGTGCCAGCAGTTACCCGCCCGGACAGGCAGTCTCCTACGAGCAGTACTTC
TRBJ2-1 - 15 TRBV6-5 TRBD2 CASSATSGGPNEQFF TGTGCCAGCAGCGCGACTAGCGGGGGGCCGAATGAGCAGTTCTTC
TRBJ2-5 - 14 TRBV28 - CASSLVASRETQYF TGTGCCAGCAGTTTGGTAGCGTCCCGGGAGACCCAGTACTTC
TRBJ2-1 few 15 TRBV6-4 - CASSERATGTREQFF TGTGCCAGCAGTGAACGTGCCACCGGGACTCGTGAGCAGTTCTTC
TRBJ2-1 few 15 TRBV6-1 TRBD1 CASSLGTEPYNEQFF TGTGCCAGCAGCCTTGGGACAGAGCCCTACAATGAGCAGTTCTTC
TRBJ2-1 - 14 TRBV19 TRBD2 CASNQAGGYNEQFF TGTGCCAGTAATCAAGCGGGAGGGTACAATGAGCAGTTCTTC
TRBJ2-1 - 11 TRBV20-1 - CSADRRNEQFF TGCAGTGCAGACAGGAGGAATGAGCAGTTCTTC
TRBJ1-2 - 14 TRBV30 TRBD1 CAWTPGGQGIGYTF TGTGCCTGGACCCCCGGGGGACAGGGTATCGGCTACACCTTC
TRBJ1-2 - 14 TRBV28 - CASTTVQGYYGYTF TGTGCCAGCACGACCGTACAGGGTTACTATGGCTACACCTTC
TRBJ2-5 - 15 TRBV28 - CASSLYGSGEETQYF TGTGCCAGCAGTTTATATGGATCGGGGGAAGAGACCCAGTACTTC
TRBJ1-6 - 15 TRBV2 TRBD1 CASRRLGQANSPLHF TGTGCCAGCCGTCGCCTGGGACAGGCGAATTCACCCCTCCACTTT
TRBJ2-5 - 17 TRBV7-2 TRBD2 CASSSFWAGGSPETQYF TGTGCCAGCAGCTCCTTCTGGGCGGGAGGATCTCCAGAGACCCAGTACTTC
TRBJ1-1 - 18 TRBV2 - CASSDGGQGLIMNTEAFF TGTGCCAGCAGTGACGGGGGGCAGGGTCTAATCATGAACACTGAAGCTTTCTTT
TRBJ1-2 - 15 TRBV5-1 - CASSPGEDRPYGYTF TGCGCCAGCAGCCCCGGCGAGGACAGACCCTATGGCTACACCTTC
TRBJ1-5 - 15 TRBV28 TRBD1 CASSLGTGRNQPQHF TGTGCCAGCAGTTTAGGGACAGGGCGCAATCAGCCCCAGCATTTT
TRBJ2-5 few 18 TRBV7-9 TRBD2 CASSWGLAGARVQETQYF TGTGCCAGCAGCTGGGGACTAGCGGGAGCCCGCGTCCAAGAGACCCAGTACTTC
TRBJ2-2 - 15 TRBV7-9 - CASRNWAMNTGELFF TGTGCCAGCAGGAATTGGGCTATGAACACCGGGGAGCTGTTTTTT
TRBJ2-3 - 13 TRBV5-1 - CASRGQFSDTQYF TGCGCCAGCAGGGGCCAATTCTCAGATACGCAGTATTTT
TRBJ1-2 - 16 TRBV6-5 TRBD1 CASSLSLQGRIYGYTF TGTGCCAGCAGTTTATCTTTACAGGGGCGAATCTATGGCTACACCTTC
TRBJ1-3 - 15 TRBV9 - CASSVAGNSGNTIYF TGTGCCAGCAGCGTAGCAGGAAACTCTGGAAACACCATATATTTT
TRBJ1-2 - 13 TRBV19 - CASTPGVGGGYTF TGTGCCAGTACCCCTGGGGTAGGCGGGGGCTACACCTTC
TRBJ2-3 - 14 TRBV5-6 - CASSHQWSTDTQYF TGTGCCAGCAGCCACCAGTGGAGCACAGATACGCAGTATTTT
TRBJ1-1 - 18 TRBV19 TRBD1 CASSTTGGLGIGNTEAFF TGTGCCAGTAGTACAACAGGGGGCTTAGGAATTGGGAACACTGAAGCTTTCTTT
TRBJ2-7 few 16 TRBV10-3 TRBD1 CAISDGGQGRSYEQYF TGTGCCATCAGTGATGGAGGACAGGGTCGCTCCTACGAGCAGTACTTC
TRBJ2-3 - 13 TRBV6-1 - CASRLRGSDTQYF TGTGCCAGCAGACTCAGGGGTTCCGATACGCAGTATTTT
TRBJ2-3 - 14 TRBV11-2 TRBD2 CASTNGLAVDTQYF TGTGCCAGCACCAACGGACTAGCGGTAGATACGCAGTATTTT
TRBJ2-1 medium-sized 14 TRBV6-5 TRBD1 CASGGTGPYNEQFF TGTGCCAGCGGTGGGACAGGGCCTTACAATGAGCAGTTCTTC
TRBJ2-5 - 15 TRBV28 TRBD2 CASTGTSGSQETQYF TGTGCCAGCACCGGGACTAGCGGGAGCCAAGAGACCCAGTACTTC
TRBJ2-1 - 12 TRBV10-3 TRBD1 CAISADRIEQFF TGTGCCATCAGTGCGGACAGGATCGAGCAGTTCTTC
TRBJ2-3 - 16 TRBV21-1 - CASSKGGQGSTDTQYF TGTGCCAGCAGCAAAGGGGGACAGGGGAGCACAGATACGCAGTATTTT